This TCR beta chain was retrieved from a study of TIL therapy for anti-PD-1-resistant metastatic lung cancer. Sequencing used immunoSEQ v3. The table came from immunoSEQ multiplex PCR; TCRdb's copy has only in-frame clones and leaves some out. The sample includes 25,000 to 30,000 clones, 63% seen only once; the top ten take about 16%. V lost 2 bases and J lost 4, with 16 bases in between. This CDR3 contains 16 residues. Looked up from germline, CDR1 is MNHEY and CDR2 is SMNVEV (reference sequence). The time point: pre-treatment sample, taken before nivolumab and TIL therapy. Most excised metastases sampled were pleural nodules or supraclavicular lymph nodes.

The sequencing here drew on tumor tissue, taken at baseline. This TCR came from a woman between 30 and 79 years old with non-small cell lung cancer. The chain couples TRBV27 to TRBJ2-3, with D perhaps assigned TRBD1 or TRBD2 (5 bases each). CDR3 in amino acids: CASSLTNVGVADTQYF. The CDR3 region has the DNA TGTGCCAGCAGTTTAACGAACGTGGGGGTGGCAGATACGCAGTATTTT.